This is a list of T cell receptor beta chains from one sample in a study of molecular identifiers for immune sequencing clone quantification. Each CDR3 protein gets one entry after TCRdb re-called the PCR reads with MiXCR. The sample has approximately 320,000 distinct CDR3 sequences; over 20% are singletons. The sequencing sample was made of naive CD8+ T cells from blood, with Jurkat cell RNA spiked in. The receptors derive from a human donor in good health. Some libraries in this study had Jurkat cell RNA spiked in. Both conserved end residues are trimmed from each CDR3.

V	length	J	CDR3
TRBV7-9	14	TRBJ2-2	ASSSPGTGAPGELF
TRBV6-2/TRBV6-3	10	TRBJ2-1	ASSWTPNEQF
TRBV7-2	13	TRBJ2-3	ASSLGVVFPDTQY
TRBV6-2/TRBV6-3	14	TRBJ2-7	ASRPGLAGGFYEQY
TRBV15	15	TRBJ2-3	ATSRVPSGGSTDTQY
TRBV6-5	13	TRBJ2-3	ASSVYSREIDTQY
TRBV7-9	12	TRBJ2-7	ASSNPGQGLEQY
TRBV27	13	TRBJ1-3	ASSLSGYSGNTIY
TRBV30	10	TRBJ1-1	AWGGGGTEAF
TRBV19	15	TRBJ2-3	ASSNRDRGIFSDTQY
TRBV7-8	14	TRBJ2-5	ASSPLLSGVQETQY
TRBV6-6	16	TRBJ1-5	ASSYLLDSLGTNQPQH
TRBV3-1	16	TRBJ2-3	ASSQDISGSPDTDTQY
TRBV4-1	12	TRBJ1-4	ASSQQMDNEKLF
TRBV5-4	15	TRBJ1-1	ASSFGQGGPTDTEAF
TRBV6-2/TRBV6-3	11	TRBJ1-1	ASSYGQGAEAF
TRBV18	14	TRBJ1-5	ASSLLGELGNQPQH
TRBV19	14	TRBJ1-4	ASSILRVDRNEKLF
TRBV7-9	11	TRBJ2-5	ASSPKGEETQY
TRBV7-8	14	TRBJ1-1	ASSLGANLMNTEAF
TRBV19	14	TRBJ2-2	ASSIRTLGGAGELF
TRBV7-9	14	TRBJ2-3	ASSHLAGGVSDTQY
TRBV4-1	14	TRBJ2-7	ASSQVLVFGSGEQY
TRBV4-2	13	TRBJ2-3	ASSQGVFTTDTQY
TRBV19	12	TRBJ2-7	ASKGHPESYAQY
TRBV27	12	TRBJ2-1	ASSLSRRGNEQF
TRBV15	12	TRBJ1-3	ATSTRQVGNTIY
TRBV6-5	11	TRBJ2-7	ASRYYRGYEQY
TRBV29-1	10	TRBJ2-5	SVVSGPETQY